The 26 T cell receptor beta chains given below trace back to one sample, sequenced in a study of T-cell reconstitution after alpha-beta-depleted transplantation in children. A TCRbeta library incorporating unique molecular identifiers was prepared. TCRdb ran MiXCR on the PCR reads and lists one entry per CDR3 protein. Of under 250,000 distinct CDR3 sequences listed, more than 20% were seen once; the top ten hold 4.5% to 5.5%. This sample comprised PBMCs, mostly from graft donor cells, obtained 360 days after TCRalphabeta/CD19-depleted stem cell transplant. The receptors come from a female patient between 2 and 15 years old who had a stem cell transplant for congenital amegakaryocytic thrombocytopenia, so the T cells may come from the graft donor.

The chain carries TRBV12-3 or TRBV12-4 and TRBJ2-3; D is ambiguous. The CDR3 length is 13 residues. Trimming pared 0 bases from V and 7 bases from J, leaving 8 bases between. CDR3 nucleotide sequence: TGTGCCAGCAGTTTAGCCCGAACATATACGCAGTATTTT. This translates into CASSLARTYTQYF.

This clonotype has ten or more counts. V usage is TRBV18 and J usage is TRBJ2-7, with TRBD1 matching over 10 bases. This CDR3 region has 22 residues. Germline loops: CDR1 KGHSH, CDR2 LQKENI. V gave up 2 bases and J gave up 4 bases; unmatched junction bases: 26. CDR3 region: CASSPEIRNLFSGTGDLYEQYF. The CDR3, as DNA: TGTGCCAGCTCACCAGAAATCAGGAATTTGTTCTCGGGGACAGGGGACCTTTACGAGCAGTACTTC.

The chain combines TRBV20-1 with TRBJ2-3; 7 positions agree with TRBD1. J lost 6 bases, V lost 4 bases, and 13 bases had no gene match. CDR1 and CDR2 (germline): DFQATT, SNEGSKA (reference sequence). The CDR3 has 15 amino acids. CDR3 sequence reads: CSATVGTVEVDTQYF. The CDR3 DNA reads as TGCAGTGCTACGGTTGGGACAGTCGAAGTCGATACGCAGTATTTT.

In its sample, this clonotype was seen a few times. V and J are TRBV7-8 and TRBJ2-1, with TRBD2 identical over 10 bases. Germline-derived CDR1 and CDR2 are SGHVS and FQNEAQ. Unmatched junction bases numbered 8, after V lost 3 bases and J lost 0 bases. This CDR3 has 18 residues. CDR3 in amino acids: CASSLFTSGDFSYNEQFF. In DNA, the CDR3 is TGTGCCAGCAGCTTGTTCACTAGCGGGGACTTCTCCTACAATGAGCAGTTCTTC.

The CDR3 spells CASRGAPTEAFF. CDR3 DNA: TGTGCCAGCAGGGGAGCCCCCACTGAAGCTTTCTTT. The J gene is TRBJ1-1, the V gene TRBV27; unclear D gene. CDR3 length equals 12 residues. Germline assignment: CDR1 MNHEY and CDR2 SMNVEV (reference sequence). Trimming cost V 6 bases and J 4 bases, with 9 bases left between them.

The chain uses TRBV27 and TRBJ2-6; possibly TRBD1 for D (6 bases). V was pared by 6 bases and J by 2 bases, with 14 bases between. This CDR3 is 16 amino acids long. Germline-derived CDR1 and CDR2 are MNHEY and SMNVEV (reference sequence). The CDR3: CASRSRTATGANVLTF. Here the CDR3 DNA reads TGTGCCAGCAGAAGCCGGACAGCCACTGGGGCCAACGTCCTGACTTTC.

On this clonotype: One junction end disagrees with the germline gene, perhaps due to a read error. The rearrangement joins TRBV28 to TRBJ1-5; TRBD1 might be the D (5 bases). Germline CDR1 is MDHEN and CDR2 is SYDVKM. CDR3 size: 13 residues. CDR3 residues: CASHWGSNQTQHF. The CDR3 DNA follows: TGTGCCAGCCACTGGGGGAGCAATCAGACCCAGCATTTT.

In its sample, this clonotype was seen a few times. The chain employs TRBV28 and TRBJ2-1; no definite D call. CDR1 and CDR2 from the germline V gene are MDHEN and SYDVKM. V dropped 2 bases and J dropped 9 bases, with 5 bases sitting between them. The CDR3 contains 11 residues. The CDR3 DNA sequence: TGTGCCAGCAGTTTAAGGAGTGAGCAGTTCTTC. Its protein product is CASSLRSEQFF.

V gene TRBV6-1 combines with J gene TRBJ2-1, with TRBD1 identical over 10 bases. The trim removed 6 bases at V and 7 bases at J, leaving 15 bases unmatched. The CDR3 spans 17 residues. The germline gives CDR1 MNHNS, CDR2 SASEGT. DNA for the CDR3: TGTGCCAGCAGCAAACTCCCCCCGGGACAGGGGCAAAATGAGCAGTTCTTC. It yields the protein CASSKLPPGQGQNEQFF.

This clonotype was found many times. V is TRBV20-1 and J is TRBJ2-3; possible D gene TRBD2, 5 bases. The CDR3 totals 12 residues. V was shortened by 8 bases and J by 2 bases, with 11 bases between the two germline ends. In germline, CDR1 is DFQATT, CDR2 SNEGSKA (reference sequence). The CDR3 loop reads CSKAVLTDTQYF. The CDR3 DNA is TGCAGTAAAGCGGTTCTCACAGATACGCAGTATTTT.

This chain uses TRBV5-1 with TRBJ2-7, with D possibly TRBD1 on 5 matching bases. Trimming took 5 bases from V and 3 from J, leaving 9 bases between them. Germline CDR1 reads SGHRS; CDR2 reads YFSETQ. The CDR3 is 12 amino acids. CDR3 bases: TGCGCCAGCAGGGAAGACAGCTACGAGCAGTACTTC. It is translated as CASREDSYEQYF.

The chain combines TRBV18 with TRBJ2-1; 8 bases line up with TRBD1. The germline V gene encodes CDR1 KGHSH and CDR2 LQKENI. The CDR3 contains 16 residues. After removal of 1 base from V and 6 bases from J, the junction contained 8 bases not matched to a gene. The DNA of the CDR3 is TGTGCCAGCTCACCACGCCGATCGGGACAGGTCAATGAGCAGTTCTTC. Its protein is CASSPRRSGQVNEQFF.

This clonotype occurred a few times. V gene TRBV10-3 combines with J gene TRBJ2-7; 7 nucleotides line up with TRBD2. The junction had 6 bases not matched to a gene; V was cut back by 3 bases and J by 4 bases. The CDR3 sequence is 14 residues long. Germline CDR1 ENHRY, CDR2 SYGVKD. CDR3 protein: CAISEGAGAYEQYF. CDR3 bases: TGTGCCATCAGTGAAGGGGCGGGAGCTTACGAGCAGTACTTC.

The CDR3 DNA is TGCAGTGCTAGACGGAGTGGGTCGGAGACCCAGTACTTC. Its translation: CSARRSGSETQYF. The V call is TRBV20-1, the J call TRBJ2-5; no clear D. Trimming took 2 bases from V and 5 from J, leaving 12 bases between them. CDR1 is DFQATT, CDR2 SNEGSKA, per germline (reference sequence). CDR3 size: 13 residues.

This clonotype was counted many times. This rearrangement joins TRBV12-3 or TRBV12-4 to TRBJ2-7, with 13 nucleotides matching TRBD2. CDR3 length: 17 amino acids. V shed 5 bases, J shed 4 bases, and the junction held 11 bases outside the gene matches. CDR3 coding DNA: TGTGCCAGCAGTCGACGACTAGCGGGAGGATCAAAGTACGAGCAGTACTTC. It encodes CASSRRLAGGSKYEQYF.

The rearrangement links TRBV7-3 to TRBJ2-3, with D possibly being TRBD2 (5 bases). Germline assignment: CDR1 SGHTA and CDR2 FQGTGA. The V end was cut by 5 bases, the J end by 2 bases, with 11 bases between. The CDR3 loop spans 14 amino acids. The CDR3: CASSLDYTTDTQYF. In DNA, the CDR3 is TGTGCCAGCAGCCTCGACTATACCACAGATACGCAGTATTTT. Full variable domain (rest looked up from reference TRBV7-3 and TRBJ2-3): GAGVSQTPSNKVTEKGKYVELRCDPISGHTALYWYRQSLGQGPEFLIYFQGTGAADDSGLPNDRFFAVRPEGSVSTLKIQRTERGDSAVYLCASSLDYTTDTQYFGPGTRLTVL.

This clonotype has just a few counts. CDR3 loop: CSVGGTAKTHGYTF. The CDR3 DNA reads as TGCAGCGTTGGAGGGACGGCCAAAACTCATGGCTACACCTTC. This chain connects TRBV29-1 to TRBJ1-2, with TRBD1 as a possible D gene (5 bases). The germline V gene has CDR1 SQVTM and CDR2 ANQGSEA. This CDR3 comprises 14 residues. Trimming stripped 4 bases from V and 6 bases from J, with 18 bases between.

This rearrangement joins TRBV3-1 to TRBJ2-2; possible D gene TRBD1, 6 bases. CDR1 is LGHDT, CDR2 YNNKEL, per germline (reference sequence). Trimming pared 6 bases from V and 3 bases from J, leaving 11 bases between. CDR3 length: 14 residues. The CDR3 nucleotides are TGTGCCAGCAGTCTACAGGGTGACACCGGGGAGCTGTTTTTT. Translating it yields CASSLQGDTGELFF. The full variable domain, in which reference TRBV3-1 and TRBJ2-2 provide the parts outside the CDR3, is DTAVSQTPKYLVTQMGNDKSIKCEQNLGHDTMYWYKQDSKKFLKIMFSYNNKELIINETVPNRFSPKSPDKAHLNLHINSLELGDSAVYFCASSLQGDTGELFFGEGSRLTVL.

The chain is built from TRBV7-7 and TRBJ2-3; maybe TRBD2 (5 bases). Germline V gives CDR1 SSHAT, CDR2 FNYEAQ (reference sequence). The V gene lost 5 bases and the J gene lost 6 bases, with 15 bases spanning the gap. The CDR3 is 14 amino acids. The CDR3 is CASSLRTDVDTQYF. In DNA, the CDR3 is TGTGCCAGCAGCCTAAGGACTGACGTGGATACGCAGTATTTT.

In DNA, the CDR3 is TGCGCCAGCAGCCTGGGAATGGATGAGCAGTTCTTC. Translation gives CASSLGMDEQFF. The rearrangement uses TRBV5-1 and TRBJ2-1; D unresolved. V gave up 4 bases and J gave up 8 bases, with 10 bases separating them. Germline V gene lookup returns CDR1 SGHRS and CDR2 YFSETQ. CDR3 length: 12 residues.

The rearrangement uses TRBV5-6 and TRBJ2-7, with D possibly being TRBD2 (6 bases). The CDR3 covers 16 residues. Germline lookup yields CDR1 SGHDT and CDR2 YYEEEE. The V end was cut by 2 bases, the J end by 5 bases, with 20 bases between. The CDR3 bases are TGTGCCAGCAGCTTATTTGGGGGGATTAGTATGAACGAGCAGTACTTC. It encodes CASSLFGGISMNEQYF.

At least ten counts were recorded for this clonotype. This sequence joins TRBV28 and TRBJ2-5, with D possibly TRBD2 on 6 matching bases. CDR3 size: 14 residues. V lost 6 bases to trimming and J lost 0 bases, with 11 bases between them. Germline assignment: CDR1 MDHEN and CDR2 SYDVKM. Written as DNA, the CDR3 is TGTGCCAGCAGCCTGACGGGGGACCAAGAGACCCAGTACTTC. Translation: CASSLTGDQETQYF.

The chain couples TRBV12-3 or TRBV12-4 to TRBJ2-5; TRBD2 matches 10 bases. J was trimmed by 4 bases and V by 5 bases; bases with no gene match: 7. The CDR3 is 15 amino acids. The CDR3 reads CASSNSGGPGETQYF. In nucleotides, the CDR3 is TGTGCCAGCAGTAATAGCGGGGGGCCGGGAGAGACCCAGTACTTC.

This clonotype was seen once. The J gene is TRBJ2-5, the V gene TRBV6-2 or TRBV6-3; D may be TRBD1 or TRBD2 (7 bases each). Trimming pared 2 bases from V and 0 bases from J, leaving 16 bases between. The CDR3 consists of 17 residues. The germline V gene has CDR1 MNHEY and CDR2 SVGEGT. CDR3: CASSYEGAGAYQETQYF. The CDR3 DNA is TGTGCCAGCAGTTACGAGGGGGCGGGAGCGTACCAAGAGACCCAGTACTTC.

The rearrangement links TRBV4-2 to TRBJ1-2; a possible D gene is TRBD1 (6 bases). This CDR3 has 17 residues. Trimming took 1 base from V and 0 from J, leaving 15 bases between them. CDR1 and CDR2 from the germline V gene are LGHNA and YNFKEQ. Here the CDR3 reads CASSQGSGGGSNYGYTF. CDR3 coding DNA: TGTGCCAGCAGCCAAGGATCGGGGGGGGGCTCTAACTATGGCTACACCTTC.

J is TRBJ2-1 and V is TRBV4-3; tentative D call: TRBD2 (6 bases). V was shortened by 1 base and J by 7 bases, with 17 bases between the two germline ends. Germline V CDR1 and CDR2: LGHNA, YSLEER. The CDR3 has 16 residues. The CDR3, as DNA: TGCGCCAGCAGCCAAGTAGCGGACTACCGTACGAATGAGCAGTTCTTC. The encoded protein is CASSQVADYRTNEQFF.